The 9 T cell receptor beta chains below were found in one sample sequenced in a study of blood T cell repertoires in COVID-19. Sequencing used immunoSEQ multiplex PCR; TCRdb keeps in-frame clones, though not all of them. The sample lists 390,000 or so clones, about 89% occurring once. Sample: peripheral blood. The receptors here all came from a woman in her 30s with COVID-19, enrolled during active disease.

V gene TRBV27 combines with J gene TRBJ2-3, with TRBD1 as a possible D gene (6 bases). From germline, CDR1 is MNHEY and CDR2 SMNVEV (reference sequence). The CDR3 has 13 residues. Trimming took off 8 bases at V and 1 base at J, with 10 bases between the two ends. The CDR3 DNA reads TGTGCCAGCGAAAACAGGGGCACAGATACGCAGTATTTT. This gives the protein CASENRGTDTQYF.

The chain combines TRBV11-3 with TRBJ2-1, with D perhaps matching TRBD2 (5 bases). The V gene lost 3 bases and the J gene lost 4 bases, with 19 bases spanning the gap. Germline V gives CDR1 SGHNT, CDR2 YENEEA. CDR3 length: 17 residues. The DNA of the CDR3 is TGTGCCAGCAGCTTCCCCGCCCCGCCCGGGGTTTACAATGAGCAGTTCTTC. It translates to CASSFPAPPGVYNEQFF.

The rearrangement joins TRBV7-2 to TRBJ2-3, with 11 bases fitting TRBD2. Germline CDR1 and CDR2: SGHTA and FQGNSA. This CDR3 spans 17 amino acids. J lost 2 bases, V lost 5 bases, and 9 bases had no gene match. Here the CDR3 DNA reads TGTGCCAGCAGCACGTTAGCGGGGGGGCTGAACACAGATACGCAGTATTTT. Amino acid sequence: CASSTLAGGLNTDTQYF.

This clone occurred once. The rearrangement links TRBV6-5 to TRBJ1-1; D is uncertain. The germline V gene encodes CDR1 MNHEY and CDR2 SVGAGI. V lost 7 bases to trimming and J lost 8 bases, with 11 bases between them. The CDR3 has 11 amino acids. CDR3: CASTSLTEAFF. In nucleotides, the CDR3 is TGTGCCAGCACCTCCCTAACGGAAGCTTTCTTT.

This chain links TRBV11-2 with TRBJ1-3; 7 bases map to TRBD1. With 1 base clipped from V and 2 bases from J, the junction kept 2 bases outside the gene matches. Germline CDR1 is SGHAT and CDR2 is FQNNGV. The CDR3 consists of 15 residues. In DNA form, the CDR3 reads TGTGCCAGCAGCTTAGGACAGGGCCCTGGAAACACCATATATTTT. This gives the protein CASSLGQGPGNTIYF.

The chain is built from TRBV3-1 (or the pseudogene TRBV3-2) and TRBJ2-5, with 11 bases that match TRBD2. The ends lost 2 bases at V and 5 bases at J; junction bases unmatched: 4. The CDR3 has 15 amino acids. Germline CDR1 LGHDT, CDR2 YNNKEL (reference sequence). CDR3: CASSQLAGGGETQYF. The CDR3 DNA reads TGTGCCAGCAGCCAACTAGCGGGGGGCGGGGAGACCCAGTACTTC.

This clone has just one count. The chain uses TRBV10-2 and TRBJ1-2; TRBD1 matches 7 bases. Trimming took 2 bases from V and 4 from J; bases not matched to a gene: 7. Germline V lookup: CDR1 WSHSY, CDR2 SAAADI. The CDR3 is 15 amino acids. CDR3 coding DNA: TGCGCCAGCAGTGAGCGGGGACAGAAATTCTATGGCTACACCTTC. Translation: CASSERGQKFYGYTF.

V and J are TRBV5-8 and TRBJ2-5, with D tentatively TRBD2 (5 bases). CDR3 size: 15 residues. Germline V CDR1 and CDR2: SGHTS, YDEGEE. The V gene lost 4 bases and the J gene lost 4 bases, with 17 bases spanning the gap. The CDR3 region is CASSLLLYAGETQYF. The CDR3 DNA reads as TGTGCCAGCAGCCTCTTATTGTACGCGGGAGAGACCCAGTACTTC.

This chain connects TRBV11-2 to TRBJ2-1; 16 bases are shared with TRBD2. The CDR3 sequence is 18 residues long. Germline values: CDR1 SGHAT, CDR2 FQNNGV. The V and J ends lost 6 bases and 1 base, in that order; junction bases with no gene match: 6. The CDR3 sequence is CASRWGLAGGPSYNEQFF. CDR3 nucleotides: TGTGCCAGCAGATGGGGACTAGCGGGAGGGCCGTCCTACAATGAGCAGTTCTTC.